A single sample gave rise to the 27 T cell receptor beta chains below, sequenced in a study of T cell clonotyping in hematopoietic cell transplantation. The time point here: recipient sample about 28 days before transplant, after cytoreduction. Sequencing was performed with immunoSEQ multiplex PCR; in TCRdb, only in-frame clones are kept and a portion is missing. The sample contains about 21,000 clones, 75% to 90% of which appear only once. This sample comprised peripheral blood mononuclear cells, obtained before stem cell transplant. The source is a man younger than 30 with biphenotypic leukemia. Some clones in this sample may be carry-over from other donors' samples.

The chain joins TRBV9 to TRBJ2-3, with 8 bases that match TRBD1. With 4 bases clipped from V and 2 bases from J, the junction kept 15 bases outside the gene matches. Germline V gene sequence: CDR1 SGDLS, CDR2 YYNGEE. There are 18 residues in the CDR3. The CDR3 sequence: CASSPTFEWTGYTDTQYF. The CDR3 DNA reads TGTGCCAGCAGCCCAACCTTCGAATGGACAGGGTACACAGATACGCAGTATTTT.

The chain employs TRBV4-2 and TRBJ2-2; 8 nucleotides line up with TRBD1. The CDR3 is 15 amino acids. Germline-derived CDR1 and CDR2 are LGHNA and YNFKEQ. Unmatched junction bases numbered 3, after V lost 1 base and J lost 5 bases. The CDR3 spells CASSQAGGLTGELFF. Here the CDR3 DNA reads TGTGCCAGCAGCCAAGCAGGGGGCCTTACCGGGGAGCTGTTTTTT.

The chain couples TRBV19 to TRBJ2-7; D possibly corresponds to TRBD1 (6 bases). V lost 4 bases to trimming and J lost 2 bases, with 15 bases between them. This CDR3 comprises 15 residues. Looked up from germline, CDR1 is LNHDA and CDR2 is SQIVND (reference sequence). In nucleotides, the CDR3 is TGTGCCAGTAGTAAGCGGACAGACACAACCTACGAGCAGTACTTC. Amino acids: CASSKRTDTTYEQYF.

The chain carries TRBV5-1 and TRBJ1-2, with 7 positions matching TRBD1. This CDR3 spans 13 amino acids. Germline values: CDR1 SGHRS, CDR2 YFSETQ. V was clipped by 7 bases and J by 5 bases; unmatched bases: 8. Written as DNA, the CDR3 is TGCGCCAGCCTCGGGGACAGATCTTATGGCTACACCTTC. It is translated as CASLGDRSYGYTF.

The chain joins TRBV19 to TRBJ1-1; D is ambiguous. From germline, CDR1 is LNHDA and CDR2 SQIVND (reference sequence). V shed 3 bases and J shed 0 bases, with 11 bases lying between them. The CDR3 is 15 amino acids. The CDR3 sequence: CASSMSVYMNTEAFF. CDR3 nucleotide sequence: TGTGCCAGTAGTATGTCTGTTTACATGAACACTGAAGCTTTCTTT.

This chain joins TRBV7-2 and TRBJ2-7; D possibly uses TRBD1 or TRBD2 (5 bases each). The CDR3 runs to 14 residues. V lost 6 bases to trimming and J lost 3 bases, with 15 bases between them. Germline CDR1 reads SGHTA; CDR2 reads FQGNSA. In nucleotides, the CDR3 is TGTGCCAGCAGGTCCCTGGGGACCAACTACGAGCAGTACTTC. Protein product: CASRSLGTNYEQYF.

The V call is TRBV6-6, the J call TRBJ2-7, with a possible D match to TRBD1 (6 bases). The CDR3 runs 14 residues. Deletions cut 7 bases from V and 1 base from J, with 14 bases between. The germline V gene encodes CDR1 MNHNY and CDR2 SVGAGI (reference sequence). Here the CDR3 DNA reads TGTGCCAGCACCAAAGGACAGAAGTCCTACGAGCAGTACTTC. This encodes CASTKGQKSYEQYF.

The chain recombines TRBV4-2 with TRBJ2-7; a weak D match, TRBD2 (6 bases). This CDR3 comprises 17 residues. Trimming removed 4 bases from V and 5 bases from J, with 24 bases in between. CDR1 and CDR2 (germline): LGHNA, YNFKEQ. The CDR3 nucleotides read TGTGCCAGCAGCCGATACCCCTTAACGGGAGAGGACGACGAGCAGTACTTC. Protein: CASSRYPLTGEDDEQYF.

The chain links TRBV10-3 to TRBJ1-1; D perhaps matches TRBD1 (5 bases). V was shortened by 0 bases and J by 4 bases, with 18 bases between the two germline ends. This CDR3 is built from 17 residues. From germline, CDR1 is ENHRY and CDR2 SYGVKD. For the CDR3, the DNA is TGTGCCATCAGTGAGTCACCAGGGAGCGGACCTTCCACTGAAGCTTTCTTT. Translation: CAISESPGSGPSTEAFF.

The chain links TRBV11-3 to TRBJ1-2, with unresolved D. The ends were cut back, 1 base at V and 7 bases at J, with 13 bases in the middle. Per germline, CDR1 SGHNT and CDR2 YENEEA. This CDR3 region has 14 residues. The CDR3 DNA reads TGTGCCAGCAGCTTAGGACGGGCAGTGGGTGGCTACACCTTC. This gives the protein CASSLGRAVGGYTF.

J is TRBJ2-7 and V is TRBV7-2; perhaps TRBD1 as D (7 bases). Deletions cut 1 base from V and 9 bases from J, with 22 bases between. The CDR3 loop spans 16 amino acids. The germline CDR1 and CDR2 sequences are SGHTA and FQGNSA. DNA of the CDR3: TGTGCCAGCAGCTTAGTTGGGGGACAGCCCATGGAGGGGCAGTACTTC. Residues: CASSLVGGQPMEGQYF.

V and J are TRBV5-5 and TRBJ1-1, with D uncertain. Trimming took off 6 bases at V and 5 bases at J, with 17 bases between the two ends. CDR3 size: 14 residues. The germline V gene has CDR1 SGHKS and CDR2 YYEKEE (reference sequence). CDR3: CASTHEPGKTEAFF. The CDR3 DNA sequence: TGTGCCAGCACCCACGAACCGGGGAAGACTGAAGCTTTCTTT. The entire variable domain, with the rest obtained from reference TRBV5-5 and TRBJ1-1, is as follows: DAGVTQSPTHLIKTRGQQVTLRCSPISGHKSVSWYQQVLGQGPQFIFQYYEKEERGRGNFPDRFSARQFPNYSSELNVNALLLGDSALYLCASTHEPGKTEAFFGQGTRLTVV.

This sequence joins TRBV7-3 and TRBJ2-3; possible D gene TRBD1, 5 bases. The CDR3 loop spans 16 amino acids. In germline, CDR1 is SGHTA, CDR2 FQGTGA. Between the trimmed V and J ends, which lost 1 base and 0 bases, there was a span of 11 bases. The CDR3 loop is CASSLMGQGSTDTQYF. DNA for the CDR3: TGTGCCAGCAGCTTAATGGGGCAAGGAAGCACAGATACGCAGTATTTT.

The CDR3 DNA follows: TGTGCCAGCAGCCTACCGGACGTTAATTCACCCCTCCACTTT. Translated: CASSLPDVNSPLHF. This sequence joins TRBV5-6 and TRBJ1-6, with D hard to call. Germline assignment: CDR1 SGHDT and CDR2 YYEEEE. CDR3 length: 14 residues. The ends were cut back, 4 bases at V and 6 bases at J, with 11 bases in the middle.

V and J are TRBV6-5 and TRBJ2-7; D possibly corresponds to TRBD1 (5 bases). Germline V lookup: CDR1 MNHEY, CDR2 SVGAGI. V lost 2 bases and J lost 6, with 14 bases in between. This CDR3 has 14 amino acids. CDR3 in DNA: TGTGCCAGCAGTTACGCCCAAAACCAGGGCGAGCAGTACTTC. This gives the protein CASSYAQNQGEQYF.

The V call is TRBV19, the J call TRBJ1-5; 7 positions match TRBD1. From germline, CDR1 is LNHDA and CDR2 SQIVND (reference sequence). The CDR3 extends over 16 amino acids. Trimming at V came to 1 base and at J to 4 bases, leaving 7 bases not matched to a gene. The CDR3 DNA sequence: TGTGCCAGTAGTATAGCCCTATACAGGGGAAATCAGCCCCAGCATTTT. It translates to CASSIALYRGNQPQHF.

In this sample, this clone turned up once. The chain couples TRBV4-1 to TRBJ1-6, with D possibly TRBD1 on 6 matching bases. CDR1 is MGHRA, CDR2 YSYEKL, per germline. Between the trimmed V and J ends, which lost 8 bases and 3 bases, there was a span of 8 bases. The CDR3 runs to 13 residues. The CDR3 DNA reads TGCGCCAGCGCAGGGGACTATAATTCACCCCTCCACTTT. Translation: CASAGDYNSPLHF.

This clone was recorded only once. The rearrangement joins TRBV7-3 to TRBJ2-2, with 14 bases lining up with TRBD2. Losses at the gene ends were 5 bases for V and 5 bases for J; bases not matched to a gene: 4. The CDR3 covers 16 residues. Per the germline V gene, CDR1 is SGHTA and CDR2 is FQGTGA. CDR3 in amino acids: CASSPGTSGGTGELFF. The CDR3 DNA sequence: TGTGCCAGCAGCCCAGGGACTAGCGGGGGAACCGGGGAGCTGTTTTTT.

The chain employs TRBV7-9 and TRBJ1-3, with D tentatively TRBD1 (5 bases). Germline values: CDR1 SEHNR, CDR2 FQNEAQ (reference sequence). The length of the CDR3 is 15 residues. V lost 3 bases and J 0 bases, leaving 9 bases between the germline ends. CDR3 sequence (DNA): TGTGCCAGCAGCTTGACAGTGAGCTCTGGAAACACCATATATTTT. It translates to CASSLTVSSGNTIYF.

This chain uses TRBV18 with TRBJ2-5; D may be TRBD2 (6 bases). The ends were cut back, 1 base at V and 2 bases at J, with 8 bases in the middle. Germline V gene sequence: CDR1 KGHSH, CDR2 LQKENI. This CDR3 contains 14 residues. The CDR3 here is CASSPLGGQETQYF. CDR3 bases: TGTGCCAGCTCACCACTGGGGGGACAAGAGACCCAGTACTTC.

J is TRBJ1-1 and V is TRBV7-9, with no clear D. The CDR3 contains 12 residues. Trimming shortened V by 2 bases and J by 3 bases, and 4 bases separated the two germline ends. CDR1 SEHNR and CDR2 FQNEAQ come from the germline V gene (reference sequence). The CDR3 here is CASSLMDTEAFF. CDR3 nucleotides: TGTGCCAGCAGCTTAATGGACACTGAAGCTTTCTTT.

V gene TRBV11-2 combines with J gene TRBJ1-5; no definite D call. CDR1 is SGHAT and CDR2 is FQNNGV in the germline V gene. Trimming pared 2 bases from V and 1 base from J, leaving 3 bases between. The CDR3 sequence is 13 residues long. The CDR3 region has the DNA TGTGCCAGCAGCTTAAACAGCAATCAGCCCCAGCATTTT. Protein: CASSLNSNQPQHF.

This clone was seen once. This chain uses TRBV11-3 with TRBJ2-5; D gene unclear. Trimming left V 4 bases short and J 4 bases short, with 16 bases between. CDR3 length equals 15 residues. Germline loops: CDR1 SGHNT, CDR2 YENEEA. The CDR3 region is CASSSRLGFGETQYF. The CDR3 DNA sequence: TGTGCCAGCAGCTCCCGACTGGGATTCGGAGAGACCCAGTACTTC.

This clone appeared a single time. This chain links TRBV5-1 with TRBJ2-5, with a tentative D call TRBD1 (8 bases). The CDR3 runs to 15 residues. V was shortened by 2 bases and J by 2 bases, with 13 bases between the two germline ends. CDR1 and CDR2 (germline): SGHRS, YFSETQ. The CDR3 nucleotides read TGCGCCAGCAGCTTTGGACAGGGAGGGCAAGAGACCCAGTACTTC. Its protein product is CASSFGQGGQETQYF.

The CDR3 DNA follows: TGTGCCAGTTTGGCGGGCACCGGGGAGCTGTTTTTT. Translation: CASLAGTGELFF. The gene calls are TRBV11-3 and TRBJ2-2; D may be TRBD2 (5 bases). Germline lookup yields CDR1 SGHNT and CDR2 YENEEA. The CDR3 sequence is 12 residues long. V shed 9 bases and J shed 4 bases, with 9 bases lying between them.

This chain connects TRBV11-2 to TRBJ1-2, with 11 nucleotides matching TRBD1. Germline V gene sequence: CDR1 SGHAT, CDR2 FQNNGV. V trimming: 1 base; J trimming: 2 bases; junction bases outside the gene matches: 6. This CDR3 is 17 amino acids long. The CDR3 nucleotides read TGTGCCAGCAGCTTAGCCGGGACAGGGGGATTGAACTATGGCTACACCTTC. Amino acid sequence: CASSLAGTGGLNYGYTF. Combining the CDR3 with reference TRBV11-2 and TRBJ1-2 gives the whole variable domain EAGVAQSPRYKIIEKRQSVAFWCNPISGHATLYWYQQILGQGPKLLIQFQNNGVVDDSQLPKDRFSAERLKGVDSTLKIQPAKLEDSAVYLCASSLAGTGGLNYGYTFGSGTRLTVV.

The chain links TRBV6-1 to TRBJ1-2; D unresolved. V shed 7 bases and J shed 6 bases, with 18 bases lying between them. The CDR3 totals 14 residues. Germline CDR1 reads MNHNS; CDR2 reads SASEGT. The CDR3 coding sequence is TGTGCCAGCACCCCTCGGACGGGGTTGGATGGCTACACCTTC. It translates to CASTPRTGLDGYTF.